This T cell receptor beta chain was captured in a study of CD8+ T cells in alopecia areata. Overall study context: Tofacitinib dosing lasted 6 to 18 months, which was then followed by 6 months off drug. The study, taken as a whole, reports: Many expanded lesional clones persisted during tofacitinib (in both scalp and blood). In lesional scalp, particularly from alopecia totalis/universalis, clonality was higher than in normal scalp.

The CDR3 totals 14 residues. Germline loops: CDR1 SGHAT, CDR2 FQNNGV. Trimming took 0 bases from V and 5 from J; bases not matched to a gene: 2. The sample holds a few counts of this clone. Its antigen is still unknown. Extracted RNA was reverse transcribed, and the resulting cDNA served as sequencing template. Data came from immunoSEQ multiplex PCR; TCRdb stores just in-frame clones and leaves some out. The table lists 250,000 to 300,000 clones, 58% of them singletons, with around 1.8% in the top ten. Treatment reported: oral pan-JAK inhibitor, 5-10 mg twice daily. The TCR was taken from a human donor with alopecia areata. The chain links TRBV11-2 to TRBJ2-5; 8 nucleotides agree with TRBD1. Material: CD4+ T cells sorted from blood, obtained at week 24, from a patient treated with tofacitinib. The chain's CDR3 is CASSLDRGPETQYF. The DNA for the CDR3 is TGTGCCAGCAGCTTAGACAGGGGGCCGGAGACCCAGTACTTC. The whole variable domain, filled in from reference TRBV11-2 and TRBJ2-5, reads EAGVAQSPRYKIIEKRQSVAFWCNPISGHATLYWYQQILGQGPKLLIQFQNNGVVDDSQLPKDRFSAERLKGVDSTLKIQPAKLEDSAVYLCASSLDRGPETQYFGPGTRLLVL.